The 10 T cell receptor beta chains reported below all come from one sample, sequenced in a study of T cell responses to AZD1222 COVID-19 vaccine. Clones were sequenced by immunoSEQ multiplex PCR, and TCRdb holds only the in-frame ones, with some missing. The sample has under 130,000 clones; roughly 89% are singletons. Sequences were derived from peripheral blood, sampled 28 days after the second AZD1222 dose. These receptors originate from an adult who received the AZD1222 COVID-19 vaccine.

V and J are TRBV5-5 and TRBJ1-6; D call uncertain. V was clipped by 2 bases and J by 10 bases, with 7 bases between them. This CDR3 spans 12 amino acids. The V gene's germline CDR1 is SGHKS and CDR2 YYEKEE (reference sequence). CDR3 nucleotides: TGTGCCAGCAGCTTTGAAGGGTCACCCCTCCACTTT. Protein sequence: CASSFEGSPLHF.

This clone was recorded once. V is TRBV7-2 and J is TRBJ2-7; 7 bases agree with TRBD2. The germline CDR1 and CDR2 sequences are SGHTA and FQGNSA. This CDR3 region has 14 residues. Losses at the gene ends were 5 bases for V and 0 bases for J; bases not matched to a gene: 4. The CDR3 region has the DNA TGTGCCAGCAGCCTGGGGGGGAACTCCTACGAGCAGTACTTC. This gives the protein CASSLGGNSYEQYF.

The rearrangement joins TRBV6-5 to TRBJ2-6; D is tentatively TRBD1 or TRBD2 (5 bases each). Germline V gene lookup returns CDR1 MNHEY and CDR2 SVGAGI. The length of the CDR3 is 15 residues. V lost 6 bases to trimming and J lost 0 bases, with 9 bases between them. The CDR3 sequence is CASSSGTSGANVLTF. The CDR3, as DNA: TGTGCCAGCAGCTCCGGGACCTCTGGGGCCAACGTCCTGACTTTC.

The chain joins TRBV7-2 to TRBJ2-6; the D is unclear. Trimming pared 0 bases from V and 2 bases from J, leaving 8 bases between. The CDR3 is made up of 16 amino acids. CDR1 is SGHTA, CDR2 FQGNSA, per germline. This CDR3 reads CASSLAPEAGANVLTF. The CDR3 DNA reads as TGTGCCAGCAGCTTAGCGCCTGAAGCTGGGGCCAACGTCCTGACTTTC.

This rearrangement joins TRBV28 to TRBJ2-7; either TRBD1 or TRBD2 may fit D (5 bases each). The CDR3 has 11 residues. V lost 4 bases, J lost 6 bases, and 7 bases lay in between. The germline V gene encodes CDR1 MDHEN and CDR2 SYDVKM. This CDR3 reads CASSSRGEQYF. DNA of the CDR3: TGTGCCAGCAGTTCGAGGGGCGAGCAGTACTTC.

The DNA for the CDR3 is TGTGCCAGCAGTTACTCGGGGGTCGGAGGTTCAGATACGCAGTATTTT. This gives the protein CASSYSGVGGSDTQYF. This chain uses TRBV6-5 with TRBJ2-3; D is possibly TRBD1 or TRBD2 (5 bases each). V lost 0 bases, J lost 4 bases, and 14 bases lay in between. CDR3 length equals 16 residues. Looked up from germline, CDR1 is MNHEY and CDR2 is SVGAGI.

The V gene is TRBV28, the J gene TRBJ2-1, with 11 bases identical to TRBD1. The CDR3 contains 13 residues. Per germline, CDR1 MDHEN and CDR2 SYDVKM. Trimming at V came to 6 bases and at J to 7 bases, leaving 2 bases not matched to a gene. The CDR3 loop reads CASRWDRGNEQFF. DNA of the CDR3: TGTGCCAGCAGGTGGGACAGGGGGAATGAGCAGTTCTTC.

This clone was counted a single time. The chain has TRBV7-6 and TRBJ1-1; tentative D call: TRBD1 (5 bases). This CDR3 has 15 residues. Trimming shortened V by 0 bases and J by 4 bases, and 12 bases separated the two germline ends. The germline gives CDR1 SGHVS, CDR2 FNYEAQ. CDR3 nucleotides: TGTGCCAGCAGCTTAGCCCCAGGGAGTGGCACTGAAGCTTTCTTT. Translating it yields CASSLAPGSGTEAFF.

This clone has only one observation. The rearrangement links TRBV7-2 to TRBJ2-3; 8 nucleotides match TRBD1. The CDR3 spans 16 residues. CDR1 is SGHTA and CDR2 is FQGNSA in the germline V gene. The V gene end was trimmed by 5 bases and the J gene end by 7 bases; junction bases not matched to a gene: 14. The chain's CDR3 is CASSPTAPGGKNTQYF. The CDR3, as DNA: TGTGCCAGCAGCCCGACGGCCCCAGGGGGCAAAAATACGCAGTATTTT. Full variable domain (remainder filled in from reference TRBV7-2 and TRBJ2-3): GAGVSQSPSNKVTEKGKDVELRCDPISGHTALYWYRQSLGQGLEFLIYFQGNSAPDKSGLPSDRFSAERTGGSVSTLTIQRTQQEDSAVYLCASSPTAPGGKNTQYFGPGTRLTVL.

The chain links TRBV18 to TRBJ2-5, with 15 bases aligning to TRBD2. Trimming at V came to 5 bases and at J to 4 bases, leaving 2 bases not matched to a gene. In germline, CDR1 is KGHSH, CDR2 LQKENI. This CDR3 has 15 residues. The CDR3 is CASSVGLAGGETQYF. CDR3 nucleotides: TGTGCCAGCTCAGTGGGACTAGCGGGAGGAGAGACCCAGTACTTC.